These 28 T cell receptor beta chains came from one sample sequenced in a study of OX40 agonist ivuxolimab in advanced cancers. Clones were read by immunoSEQ multiplex PCR, and TCRdb kept only the in-frame ones, dropping some. The sample includes 15,000 to 20,000 clones, roughly 86% seen only once; the top ten take over 60%. The specimen comprised CD4+ or CD8+ T cells sorted from blood, sampled in a trial of the OX40 agonist ivuxolimab. These receptor sequences come from an adult with an advanced solid tumor such as melanoma, head and neck, liver or kidney cancer.

The V call is TRBV9, the J call TRBJ2-2; 8 positions agree with TRBD1. Germline V gene data show CDR1 as SGDLS and CDR2 as YYNGEE. CDR3 length: 13 residues. V gave up 5 bases and J gave up 7 bases; unmatched junction bases: 4. Here the CDR3 reads CASRGQGDGELFF. CDR3 sequence (DNA): TGTGCCAGCAGAGGACAGGGTGACGGGGAGCTGTTTTTT.

V usage is TRBV5-1 and J usage is TRBJ2-5; 13 bases align to TRBD2. Per the germline V gene, CDR1 is SGHRS and CDR2 is YFSETQ. Trimming took 4 bases from V and 5 from J; bases not matched to a gene: 8. The CDR3 runs 16 residues. For the CDR3, the DNA is TGCGCCAGCAGCCTCGGACTAGCGGGAGACGGGGAGACCCAGTACTTC. This codes for CASSLGLAGDGETQYF.

The chain couples TRBV11-3 to TRBJ2-4, with 8 nucleotides matching TRBD1. Germline assignment: CDR1 SGHNT and CDR2 YENEEA. Trimming took 5 bases from V and 1 from J; bases not matched to a gene: 4. The CDR3 covers 15 residues. The CDR3 loop reads CASSRGTGAKNIQYF. The CDR3 DNA reads as TGTGCCAGCAGCCGCGGGACAGGCGCCAAAAACATTCAGTACTTC.

The V gene is TRBV10-2, the J gene TRBJ1-1; D uncertain. The CDR3 covers 11 residues. The V gene lost 8 bases and the J gene lost 3 bases, with 7 bases spanning the gap. Germline lookup yields CDR1 WSHSY and CDR2 SAAADI. CDR3 in amino acids: CASVDDTEAFF. Written as DNA, the CDR3 is TGCGCCAGCGTGGATGACACTGAAGCTTTCTTT.

The chain has TRBV6-6 and TRBJ2-3; tentatively, D is TRBD1 (6 bases). This CDR3 is built from 15 residues. The V gene's germline CDR1 is MNHNY and CDR2 SVGAGI (reference sequence). V dropped 6 bases and J dropped 2 bases, with 15 bases sitting between them. The CDR3 spells CASSSTGAYTDTQYF. The CDR3 DNA is TGTGCCAGCAGCTCGACAGGAGCCTACACAGATACGCAGTATTTT.

The chain recombines TRBV4-3 with TRBJ2-1; D is unresolved. Germline lookup yields CDR1 LGHNA and CDR2 YSLEER. This CDR3 comprises 14 residues. Between the trimmed V and J ends, which lost 3 bases and 8 bases, there was a span of 14 bases. The DNA of the CDR3 is TGCGCCAGCAGCCAGGGATGGACGGCTCATGAGCAGTTCTTC. Translated, it gives CASSQGWTAHEQFF.

V is TRBV19 and J is TRBJ1-2, with no clear D. Germline loops: CDR1 LNHDA, CDR2 SQIVND (reference sequence). The CDR3 spans 13 residues. V was cut by 5 bases and J by 4 bases, with 11 bases left in between. This chain's CDR3 is CASSADASYGYTF. In DNA form, the CDR3 reads TGTGCCAGTAGTGCGGACGCCTCCTATGGCTACACCTTC.

The CDR3 nucleotides read TGTGCCAGCCAAATCGGGGCAGGGCAAGAGACCCAGTACTTC. Protein product: CASQIGAGQETQYF. The chain uses TRBV19 and TRBJ2-5; D could derive from TRBD1 or TRBD2 (5 bases each). CDR3 length: 14 residues. Trimming cost V 9 bases and J 2 bases, with 16 bases left between them. In germline, CDR1 is LNHDA, CDR2 SQIVND (reference sequence).

In its sample, this clone ranks as medium-sized. This chain uses TRBV7-9 with TRBJ1-3; unclear D gene. The V gene lost 10 bases and the J gene lost 2 bases, with 12 bases spanning the gap. The germline CDR1 and CDR2 sequences are SEHNR and FQNEAQ (reference sequence). The CDR3 runs 13 residues. Written as DNA, the CDR3 is TGTGCCACCGGGCCCCGAACTGGAAACACCATATATTTT. Translation: CATGPRTGNTIYF.

The chain has TRBV7-6 and TRBJ1-4; D unresolved. V lost 5 bases, J lost 2 bases, and 12 bases lay in between. This CDR3 is 15 amino acids long. CDR1 SGHVS and CDR2 FNYEAQ come from the germline V gene. The CDR3 is CASSTIIGTNEKLFF. CDR3 bases: TGTGCCAGCAGCACCATCATTGGGACTAATGAAAAACTGTTTTTT. The full variable domain, in which reference TRBV7-6 and TRBJ1-4 provide the parts outside the CDR3, is GAGVSQSPRYKVTKRGQDVALRCDPISGHVSLYWYRQALGQGPEFLTYFNYEAQQDKSGLPNDRFSAERPEGSISTLTIQRTEQRDSAMYRCASSTIIGTNEKLFFGSGTQLSVL.

The chain has TRBV6-5 and TRBJ1-3; D unresolved. This CDR3 has 12 residues. V lost 8 bases and J 4 bases, leaving 9 bases between the germline ends. Germline values: CDR1 MNHEY, CDR2 SVGAGI. CDR3: CASSAGGNTIYF. As DNA, the CDR3 is TGTGCCAGCTCGGCAGGAGGAAACACCATATATTTT.

V is TRBV7-9 and J is TRBJ2-7; 9 nucleotides line up with TRBD1. Germline CDR1 is SEHNR and CDR2 is FQNEAQ (reference sequence). The CDR3 covers 16 residues. Losses at the gene ends were 2 bases for V and 0 bases for J; bases not matched to a gene: 5. The CDR3 protein is CASSLSGTGNSYEQYF. CDR3 DNA sequence: TGTGCCAGCAGCTTATCGGGGACAGGGAACTCCTACGAGCAGTACTTC.

This clone is large within its sample. The gene calls are TRBV2 and TRBJ1-2; a possible D gene is TRBD1 (5 bases). The V end lost 3 bases, the J end lost 8 bases, and 13 bases lay between the germline ends. The germline gives CDR1 SNHLY, CDR2 FYNNEI. This CDR3 has 13 residues. CDR3 sequence (DNA): TGTGCCAGCAGTGACGGGGCTTTGTTAGGCTACACCTTC. Translated, it gives CASSDGALLGYTF. The variable domain in full, completed from reference TRBV2 and TRBJ1-2, reads EPEVTQTPSHQVTQMGQEVILRCVPISNHLYFYWYRQILGQKVEFLVSFYNNEISEKSEIFDDQFSVERPDGSNFTLKIRSTKLEDSAMYFCASSDGALLGYTFGSGTRLTVV.

V usage is TRBV18 and J usage is TRBJ2-7; 7 bases are shared with TRBD1. The CDR3 is 14 residues long. Trimming took 5 bases from V and 1 from J; bases not matched to a gene: 5. Germline CDR1 reads KGHSH; CDR2 reads LQKENI. The CDR3 here is CASSSGTASYEQYF. CDR3 coding DNA: TGTGCCAGCTCATCTGGGACAGCATCCTACGAGCAGTACTTC.

This rearrangement joins TRBV5-4 to TRBJ2-5, with 9 bases matching TRBD1. With the DNA end fitting TRBJ2-7 better, the J assignment may be wrong. There are 15 residues in the CDR3. Germline values: CDR1 SGHNT, CDR2 YYREEE (reference sequence). This CDR3 is CASSSTDRGVYEQYF. The CDR3, as DNA: TGTGCCAGCAGTTCTACTGACAGGGGGGTCTACGAGCAGTACTTC.

The J gene is TRBJ2-7, the V gene TRBV5-5; D gene uncertain. CDR3 size: 13 residues. Germline V gives CDR1 SGHKS, CDR2 YYEKEE (reference sequence). The V and J ends lost 2 bases and 2 bases respectively, with 8 bases between them. CDR3 sequence: CASSFLQPYEQYF. The DNA for the CDR3 is TGTGCCAGCAGCTTTCTACAACCCTACGAGCAGTACTTC.

This chain joins TRBV9 and TRBJ1-2; D is possibly TRBD1 (5 bases). CDR3 length: 12 amino acids. Germline V lookup: CDR1 SGDLS, CDR2 YYNGEE. Between the trimmed V and J ends, which lost 4 bases and 8 bases, there was a span of 12 bases. The CDR3 here is CASSIDRKGYTF. DNA of the CDR3: TGTGCCAGCAGCATCGACAGAAAAGGCTACACCTTC.

V and J are TRBV6-6 and TRBJ1-4; 7 bases are a match to TRBD1. Germline assignment: CDR1 MNHNY and CDR2 SVGAGI (reference sequence). Unmatched junction bases numbered 10, after V lost 6 bases and J lost 6 bases. The CDR3 length is 15 residues. The CDR3 loop reads CASSLLDREDEKLFF. The CDR3 DNA sequence: TGTGCCAGCAGCTTACTAGACAGGGAAGATGAAAAACTGTTTTTT.

This clone was seen only once. The CDR3 DNA reads TGCGCCAGCAGCCCCCTGGGGGTACAAGAGACCCAGTACTTC. This translates into CASSPLGVQETQYF. This rearrangement joins TRBV4-1 to TRBJ2-5; either TRBD1 or TRBD2 may fit D (5 bases each). The CDR3 is made up of 14 amino acids. CDR1 is MGHRA, CDR2 YSYEKL, per germline. V lost 4 bases to trimming and J lost 2 bases, with 11 bases between them.

This clone has only one observation. The rearrangement joins TRBV28 to TRBJ2-7; a possible D gene is TRBD1 (6 bases). The CDR3 covers 16 residues. V lost 6 bases, J lost 4 bases, and 22 bases lay in between. Per germline, CDR1 MDHEN and CDR2 SYDVKM. The CDR3 region has the DNA TGTGCCAGCAGCCTTCGCCCACTTATAGGGGGTTACGAGCAGTACTTC. It specifies CASSLRPLIGGYEQYF.

The chain joins TRBV13 to TRBJ2-5; D is perhaps TRBD1 (7 bases). The DNA matches TRBJ2-7 better at its end, which makes the J call doubtful. Germline values: CDR1 PRHDT, CDR2 FYEKMQ (reference sequence). This CDR3 is 14 amino acids long. This chain's CDR3 is CASSFRGTAYEQYF. The DNA for the CDR3 is TGTGCCAGCAGCTTCCGGGGGACAGCTTACGAGCAGTACTTC.

The chain has TRBV27 and TRBJ2-2, with 7 nucleotides matching TRBD1. CDR1 is MNHEY, CDR2 SMNVEV, per germline (reference sequence). CDR3 length: 17 amino acids. The V gene end was trimmed by 2 bases and the J gene end by 4 bases; junction bases not matched to a gene: 10. In DNA form, the CDR3 reads TGTGCCAGCAGTTTACTGAACAGGGGAAAAGGCACCGGGGAGCTGTTTTTT. Translating gives CASSLLNRGKGTGELFF.

This clone was observed a handful of times. The rearrangement links TRBV7-7 to TRBJ2-2; D is uncertain. This CDR3 spans 14 amino acids. Trimming took 2 bases from V and 4 from J, leaving 8 bases between them. CDR1 and CDR2 (germline): SSHAT, FNYEAQ (reference sequence). This CDR3 reads CASSLSLGTGELFF. The CDR3 DNA follows: TGTGCCAGCAGCTTATCCCTGGGCACCGGGGAGCTGTTTTTT.

Notes on this clone: A junction end diverges from the germline sequence, so it may reflect a read error. The genes are TRBV7-7 and TRBJ2-7; 9 nucleotides match TRBD1. Germline CDR1 and CDR2: SSHAT and FNYEAQ (reference sequence). CDR3 length: 13 residues. DNA of the CDR3: TGTGCTAGCAGCCCGGGACAGGGCTACGAGCAGTACTTC. Its protein product is CASSPGQGYEQYF.

V usage is TRBV6-6 and J usage is TRBJ2-7; D unclear. The CDR3 contains 13 residues. Germline V gene data show CDR1 as MNHNY and CDR2 as SVGAGI (reference sequence). Trimming cost V 0 bases and J 4 bases, with 7 bases left between them. The CDR3 is CASSYSLQYEQYF. The CDR3 region has the DNA TGTGCCAGCAGTTACTCTTTACAGTACGAGCAGTACTTC.

The CDR3 is CASSVGTGSLDQYF. The CDR3 region has the DNA TGTGCCAGCAGCGTCGGGACAGGGAGTTTAGACCAGTACTTC. The chain employs TRBV9 and TRBJ2-5; TRBD1 aligns across 9 bases. The CDR3 is 14 amino acids. CDR1 is SGDLS and CDR2 is YYNGEE in the germline V gene. V trimming: 2 bases; J trimming: 10 bases; junction bases outside the gene matches: 9.

The rearrangement links TRBV9 to TRBJ2-4; the D gene is possibly TRBD2 (6 bases). This CDR3 comprises 12 residues. V lost 7 bases to trimming and J lost 7 bases, with 12 bases between them. In germline, CDR1 is SGDLS, CDR2 YYNGEE. CDR3 DNA sequence: TGTGCCAGCGGCGGGGCGGGCAACATTCAGTACTTC. It translates to CASGGAGNIQYF. Combining the CDR3 with reference TRBV9 and TRBJ2-4 gives the whole variable domain DSGVTQTPKHLITATGQRVTLRCSPRSGDLSVYWYQQSLDQGLQFLIQYYNGEERAKGNILERFSAQQFPDLHSELNLSSLELGDSALYFCASGGAGNIQYFGAGTRLSVL.

J is TRBJ2-2 and V is TRBV5-6, with D possibly being TRBD2 (6 bases). The CDR3 length is 14 residues. V was shortened by 3 bases and J by 6 bases, with 12 bases between the two germline ends. The germline V gene encodes CDR1 SGHDT and CDR2 YYEEEE. CDR3: CASSSVWEAGELFF. In DNA, the CDR3 is TGTGCCAGCAGCTCGGTCTGGGAGGCCGGGGAGCTGTTTTTT.